This is a list of T cell receptor beta chains from one sample in a study of PD-L1 blockade in urothelial cancer. TCRdb keeps only in-frame clones here, not all; method: immunoSEQ multiplex PCR. Of about 38,000 clones in the sample, 65% to 90% were seen once. Sequenced material: PBMCs, taken around atezolizumab (anti-PD-L1) treatment. These receptors originate from a man in his 60s with urothelial cancer. Both conserved end residues are trimmed from each CDR3.

cdr3_aa: SDPETPNNEQF
j_call: TRBJ2-1
v_call: TRBV29-1

cdr3_aa: ASSSILDRGHQPQH
j_call: TRBJ1-5
v_call: TRBV6-5

cdr3_aa: ASSLTQADYGYT
j_call: TRBJ1-2
v_call: TRBV5-6

cdr3_aa: AWTGSYEQY
j_call: TRBJ2-7
v_call: TRBV30

cdr3_aa: ASSPTPGLAGGIFSHEQY
j_call: TRBJ2-7
v_call: TRBV19

cdr3_aa: APSPWRSYNSPLH
j_call: TRBJ1-6
v_call: TRBV30

cdr3_aa: ASSREGRANTGELF
j_call: TRBJ2-2
v_call: TRBV5-1

cdr3_aa: ASSKAPQSTSPNEQF
j_call: TRBJ2-1
v_call: TRBV21-1

cdr3_aa: ASSPWGGEAF
j_call: TRBJ1-1
v_call: TRBV19

cdr3_aa: ASSTGSTNTEAF
j_call: TRBJ1-1
v_call: TRBV6-5

cdr3_aa: SASNPGVAF
j_call: TRBJ1-1
v_call: TRBV20-1

cdr3_aa: ASSLVEGQGSYEQY
j_call: TRBJ2-7
v_call: TRBV5-5

cdr3_aa: ASSKGQASYEQY
j_call: TRBJ2-7
v_call: TRBV2

cdr3_aa: AWSGRGDQPQH
j_call: TRBJ1-5
v_call: TRBV30

cdr3_aa: ASSQGPVDRRGSGYT
j_call: TRBJ1-2
v_call: TRBV4-1

cdr3_aa: ASSENLGGNEKLF
j_call: TRBJ1-4
v_call: TRBV2

cdr3_aa: ASSLEGQDPLAEAF
j_call: TRBJ1-1
v_call: TRBV5-1

cdr3_aa: ASSLSLAGGTDTQY
j_call: TRBJ2-3
v_call: TRBV11-2

cdr3_aa: ASSPRDALGTIY
j_call: TRBJ1-3
v_call: TRBV7-9

cdr3_aa: ASSLGDRGHYNEQF
j_call: TRBJ2-1
v_call: TRBV7-2

cdr3_aa: ASSLEGQGATEAF
j_call: TRBJ1-1
v_call: TRBV5-1

cdr3_aa: ASSQDYSRNTIY
j_call: TRBJ1-3
v_call: TRBV4-3

cdr3_aa: ASSITGANTEAF
j_call: TRBJ1-1
v_call: TRBV19

cdr3_aa: ASTQGAGTNTEAF
j_call: TRBJ1-1
v_call: TRBV14

cdr3_aa: ASSQDYRSGDTQY
j_call: TRBJ2-3
v_call: TRBV4-3

cdr3_aa: ASSGTGGGLSGNTIY
j_call: TRBJ1-3
v_call: TRBV19

cdr3_aa: ASSFRQAGGNIQY
j_call: TRBJ2-4
v_call: TRBV27

cdr3_aa: ASSIPQGTSYEQY
j_call: TRBJ2-7
v_call: TRBV19

cdr3_aa: ASRPRQGFDSPLH
j_call: TRBJ1-6
v_call: TRBV6-1

cdr3_aa: ASGPDRLNTGELF
j_call: TRBJ2-2
v_call: TRBV2

cdr3_aa: ASSNRGTGELF
j_call: TRBJ2-2
v_call: TRBV19

cdr3_aa: ASSPGVGQGKPGELF
j_call: TRBJ2-2
v_call: TRBV7-2

cdr3_aa: ASSSPPAQSI
j_call: TRBJ2-1
v_call: TRBV6-5

cdr3_aa: ASSPRGAYEQY
j_call: TRBJ2-7
v_call: TRBV7-2

cdr3_aa: ASRLAGERTGELF
j_call: TRBJ2-2
v_call: TRBV7-9

cdr3_aa: ACPGGENGYT
j_call: TRBJ1-2
v_call: TRBV30

cdr3_aa: ASSARRLAGGSSSYNEQF
j_call: TRBJ2-1
v_call: TRBV4-1

cdr3_aa: ASSEEGGGYEQY
j_call: TRBJ2-7
v_call: TRBV25-1

cdr3_aa: ASRRGTADGYT
j_call: TRBJ1-2
v_call: TRBV30

cdr3_aa: ASSDMYEQY
j_call: TRBJ2-7
v_call: TRBV10-2

cdr3_aa: ASRTSGSGGEQF
j_call: TRBJ2-1
v_call: TRBV6-6

cdr3_aa: ASSLGGRGNTEAF
j_call: TRBJ1-1
v_call: TRBV5-1

cdr3_aa: ASSLGGVKETQY
j_call: TRBJ2-5
v_call: TRBV7-6

cdr3_aa: ASSPRDRRQGHYGYT
j_call: TRBJ1-2
v_call: TRBV18

cdr3_aa: ASTLRRDITGELF
j_call: TRBJ2-2
v_call: TRBV7-2

cdr3_aa: ASSPMGLSSYEQY
j_call: TRBJ2-7
v_call: TRBV27

cdr3_aa: ASSPLDRDYEQY
j_call: TRBJ2-7
v_call: TRBV18